This T cell receptor (beta chain) was documented in a study of tissue T cells after allogeneic stem cell transplantation. General study points: Only a limited share of tissue TCRs appeared in blood or spleen. Motif-based clustering found tissue-specific repertoire signatures shared across patients, though few clones were shared. Anatomically similar tissues had similar TCR repertoires within each patient.

Survey-depth TCRbeta CDR3 sequencing reported V/J genes and productive frequencies. Generated by immunoSEQ multiplex PCR, the TCRdb table keeps only in-frame clones and is missing some. The sample has about 10,000 clones, roughly 60% seen once; the top ten hold 9.6%. This clone came up once. Its specificity is not known. The CDR3 is 16 amino acids. The germline CDR1 and CDR2 sequences are ENHRY and SYGVKD. V lost 3 bases to trimming and J lost 5 bases; unmatched junction nucleotides: 7. The sample in question was tissue from the jejunum, obtained at autopsy. The chain is built from TRBV10-3 and TRBJ2-3; 11 nucleotides align to TRBD2. The sequence was collected from a woman between 18 and 55 years old with breast cancer. CDR3 amino acids: CAISDVLAGVKDTQYF. The CDR3, as DNA: TGTGCCATCAGTGATGTACTAGCGGGAGTGAAAGATACGCAGTATTTT.